A single sample is the source of the 22 T cell receptor beta chains below, sequenced in a study of cytomegalovirus exposure and HLA in healthy donors. The PCR used 60 Vbeta and 13 Jbeta primers. TCRdb's table, derived via immunoSEQ multiplex PCR, lists solely in-frame clones and lacks some. This sample yields approximately 170,000 clones, of which over 65% are seen a single time; approximately 4.6% belongs to the top ten. Sequenced sample: PBMCs. Source of these receptors: a man aged 18 to 29 in good health and CMV-seropositive.

The chain recombines TRBV11-3 with TRBJ2-7; 13 bases fit TRBD2. The CDR3 is made up of 19 amino acids. CDR1 SGHNT and CDR2 YENEEA come from the germline V gene. Germline trimming cut 4 bases from V and 0 bases from J; bases unmatched to any gene: 12. In nucleotides, the CDR3 is TGTGCCAGCAGCTCTTCAGACTTACTAGCGGGGGGGAACTCCTACGAGCAGTACGTC. This gives the protein CASSSSDLLAGGNSYEQYV.

The V gene is TRBV19, the J gene TRBJ2-6; unclear D gene. The CDR3 runs to 13 residues. The V end was cut by 9 bases, the J end by 0 bases, with 6 bases between. CDR1 is LNHDA and CDR2 is SQIVND in the germline V gene (reference sequence). CDR3 sequence (DNA): TGTGCCAGCGCCAGCTCTGGGGCCAACGTCCTGACTTTC. Residues: CASASSGANVLTF.

V is TRBV19 and J is TRBJ2-1; TRBD2 aligns across 8 bases. V gave up 5 bases and J gave up 9 bases; unmatched junction bases: 9. Germline CDR1 LNHDA, CDR2 SQIVND (reference sequence). This CDR3 comprises 14 residues. The CDR3 DNA follows: TGTGCCAGTAGTTCGGGACTAGATAGTGGTGAGCAGTTCTTC. Amino acids: CASSSGLDSGEQFF.

The rearrangement links TRBV27 to TRBJ2-5; D possibly corresponds to TRBD2 (6 bases). V dropped 5 bases and J dropped 5 bases, with 15 bases sitting between them. The CDR3 loop spans 14 amino acids. CDR1 and CDR2 (germline): MNHEY, SMNVEV (reference sequence). The CDR3 nucleotides read TGTGCCAGCAGTCTCGGGACTGCATTGGAGACCCAGTACTTC. Amino acid sequence: CASSLGTALETQYF.

This chain connects TRBV19 to TRBJ2-3; possibly TRBD1 for D (5 bases). Germline V lookup: CDR1 LNHDA, CDR2 SQIVND (reference sequence). The CDR3 totals 13 residues. V gave up 6 bases and J gave up 1 base, with 8 bases separating them. CDR3 protein: CASRTEGTDTQYF. The CDR3 nucleotides are TGTGCCAGTAGGACAGAGGGCACAGATACGCAGTATTTT.

The chain recombines TRBV6-5 with TRBJ2-5, with TRBD1 matching 10 bases. V was pared by 5 bases and J by 5 bases, with 5 bases of the junction left unmatched. The CDR3 contains 14 residues. Germline CDR1 MNHEY, CDR2 SVGAGI. The CDR3 here is CASSDRGRGETQYF. As DNA, the CDR3 is TGTGCCAGCAGTGACAGGGGGCGAGGGGAGACCCAGTACTTC.

Turning to this clone: A read error may produce the germline difference seen at one junction end. V and J are TRBV7-2 and TRBJ2-1, with TRBD1 matching over 9 bases. The CDR3 is 15 residues long. CDR1 is SGHTA and CDR2 is FQGNSA in the germline V gene. The CDR3 loop reads CASSLAGQGFDEQFF. CDR3 sequence (DNA): TGTGCCAGCAGCCTAGCCGGACAGGGGTTTGATGAGCAGTTCTTC.

This clone has a handful of counts. The chain joins TRBV19 to TRBJ1-2; TRBD1 agrees at 12 bases. This CDR3 has 15 amino acids. CDR1 and CDR2 from the germline V gene are LNHDA and SQIVND (reference sequence). Trimming took 5 bases from V and 6 from J; bases not matched to a gene: 7. The chain's CDR3 is CASSAGTGGVNGYTF. Here the CDR3 DNA reads TGTGCCAGTAGTGCCGGGACAGGGGGCGTGAATGGCTACACCTTC.

This sequence joins TRBV6-1 and TRBJ2-1; 8 nucleotides match TRBD2. The CDR3 is 14 amino acids. CDR1 is MNHNS and CDR2 is SASEGT in the germline V gene. V dropped 6 bases and J dropped 4; count of bases not matched to a gene: 5. The CDR3 here is CASRGGGRYNEQFF. The CDR3 DNA reads TGTGCCAGCAGGGGTGGCGGGAGGTACAATGAGCAGTTCTTC.

The rearrangement joins TRBV6-5 to TRBJ1-2, with D possibly being TRBD1 (5 bases). V lost 2 bases to trimming and J lost 4 bases, with 14 bases between them. The germline gives CDR1 MNHEY, CDR2 SVGAGI. The CDR3 runs to 15 residues. For the CDR3, the DNA is TGTGCCAGCAGTTACCGAACAGGCCCCTCCTATGGCTACACCTTC. This codes for CASSYRTGPSYGYTF.

The chain links TRBV9 to TRBJ1-1; possible D gene TRBD1, 5 bases. Deletions cut 1 base from V and 7 bases from J, with 17 bases between. CDR1 is SGDLS and CDR2 is YYNGEE in the germline V gene. This CDR3 has 15 residues. The CDR3, as DNA: TGTGCCAGCAGCGTATCCGGGGACTACCCCATTGAAGCTTTCTTT. As protein: CASSVSGDYPIEAFF.

The chain employs TRBV7-6 and TRBJ1-1; the match to TRBD1 covers 7 bases. The CDR3 covers 14 residues. Germline CDR1 and CDR2: SGHVS and FNYEAQ. Trimming took 3 bases from V and 5 from J; bases not matched to a gene: 6. In DNA, the CDR3 is TGTGCCAGCAGCTTCGAGGGGGCGGGAACTGAAGCTTTCTTT. This gives the protein CASSFEGAGTEAFF. Using reference TRBV7-6 and TRBJ1-1 for the parts outside the CDR3, the full variable domain is GAGVSQSPRYKVTKRGQDVALRCDPISGHVSLYWYRQALGQGPEFLTYFNYEAQQDKSGLPNDRFSAERPEGSISTLTIQRTEQRDSAMYRCASSFEGAGTEAFFGQGTRLTVV.

This chain connects TRBV4-2 to TRBJ2-1, with D maybe TRBD2 (5 bases). V was trimmed by 4 bases and J by 6 bases, leaving 16 bases between them. This CDR3 comprises 15 residues. Per germline, CDR1 LGHNA and CDR2 YNFKEQ. The CDR3 DNA reads as TGTGCCAGCAGCCCCCAGCTTGGAGGCCCCAATGAGCAGTTCTTC. Translation gives CASSPQLGGPNEQFF.

The chain employs TRBV2 and TRBJ2-1; the D gene is possibly TRBD2 (7 bases). The CDR3 is made up of 11 amino acids. V was shortened by 10 bases and J by 12 bases, with 16 bases between the two germline ends. In germline, CDR1 is SNHLY, CDR2 FYNNEI. The CDR3 nucleotides are TGTGCCACCCCGGGGGGCGGGAGGCAGTTCTTC. Protein product: CATPGGGRQFF.

The chain combines TRBV6-5 with TRBJ2-7; TRBD1 aligns across 9 bases. With 6 bases clipped from V and 7 bases from J, the junction kept 10 bases outside the gene matches. This CDR3 is built from 14 residues. Germline V gene lookup returns CDR1 MNHEY and CDR2 SVGAGI. The chain's CDR3 is CASRGTGSPQEQYV. The CDR3 nucleotides are TGTGCCAGCAGGGGGACAGGGTCCCCGCAAGAGCAGTACGTC.

The chain couples TRBV5-1 to TRBJ2-3; TRBD2 might be the D (7 bases). Deletions cut 0 bases from V and 3 bases from J, with 11 bases between. From germline, CDR1 is SGHRS and CDR2 YFSETQ. The CDR3 runs 15 residues. The CDR3 is CASSLAGGQTDTQYF. CDR3 DNA: TGCGCCAGCAGCTTGGCCGGGGGGCAAACAGATACGCAGTATTTT.

The chain's CDR3 is CASQMYMNTEAFF. The CDR3 DNA reads as TGTGCCAGCCAGATGTATATGAACACTGAAGCTTTCTTT. The chain joins TRBV5-4 to TRBJ1-1; D is unresolved. The CDR3 has 13 amino acids. The ends were cut back, 7 bases at V and 0 bases at J, with 10 bases in the middle. Germline lookup yields CDR1 SGHNT and CDR2 YYREEE (reference sequence). The full variable domain, its missing parts supplied by reference TRBV5-4 and TRBJ1-1, is ETGVTQSPTHLIKTRGQQVTLRCSSQSGHNTVSWYQQALGQGPQFIFQYYREEENGRGNFPPRFSGLQFPNYSSELNVNALELDDSALYLCASQMYMNTEAFFGQGTRLTVV.

The count of this clone is one. V and J are TRBV28 and TRBJ2-1; the D is unclear. The germline gives CDR1 MDHEN, CDR2 SYDVKM. CDR3 length: 14 residues. V gave up 4 bases and J gave up 4 bases, with 11 bases separating them. In DNA, the CDR3 is TGTGCCAGCAGTTCCTACCCCAAGTACAATGAGCAGTTCTTC. Encoded protein: CASSSYPKYNEQFF.

This clone was observed a handful of times. The CDR3 DNA reads TGCGCCAGCAGTGAGTCAAGCGGGAGCTCCTACGAGCAGTACGTC. Its protein product is CASSESSGSSYEQYV. The gene calls are TRBV10-1 and TRBJ2-7; 8 bases agree with TRBD2. V lost 0 bases, J lost 0 bases, and 1 base stayed unmatched. Germline assignment: CDR1 WNHNN and CDR2 SYGVQD (reference sequence). The CDR3 contains 15 residues.

The V and J genes are TRBV19 and TRBJ1-1; TRBD1 might be the D (5 bases). The germline V and J ends were trimmed by 4 bases and 0 bases, with 15 bases remaining between them. This CDR3 has 16 amino acids. Germline CDR1 and CDR2: LNHDA and SQIVND (reference sequence). In DNA, the CDR3 is TGTGCCAGTAGTAGAGATGCGGACAATATGAACACTGAAGCTTTCTTT. Residues: CASSRDADNMNTEAFF.

CDR3 region: CASSLIGTSRRQETQYF. The CDR3 region has the DNA TGCGCCAGCAGTCTCATTGGGACTAGCAGAAGACAAGAGACCCAGTACTTC. The chain combines TRBV5-1 with TRBJ2-5; 9 nucleotides agree with TRBD2. The ends lost 5 bases at V and 2 bases at J; junction bases unmatched: 13. The CDR3 runs to 17 residues. Germline CDR1 is SGHRS and CDR2 is YFSETQ.

The chain is built from TRBV7-8 and TRBJ1-2, with TRBD1 matching 7 bases. The CDR3 is 14 residues long. V shed 4 bases and J 4 bases; nucleotides not matched to a gene: 6. Germline V gene sequence: CDR1 SGHVS, CDR2 FQNEAQ. CDR3 nucleotides: TGTGCCAGCAGCTCTAGGACAGGAGTCTATGGCTACACCTTC. Encoded protein: CASSSRTGVYGYTF.